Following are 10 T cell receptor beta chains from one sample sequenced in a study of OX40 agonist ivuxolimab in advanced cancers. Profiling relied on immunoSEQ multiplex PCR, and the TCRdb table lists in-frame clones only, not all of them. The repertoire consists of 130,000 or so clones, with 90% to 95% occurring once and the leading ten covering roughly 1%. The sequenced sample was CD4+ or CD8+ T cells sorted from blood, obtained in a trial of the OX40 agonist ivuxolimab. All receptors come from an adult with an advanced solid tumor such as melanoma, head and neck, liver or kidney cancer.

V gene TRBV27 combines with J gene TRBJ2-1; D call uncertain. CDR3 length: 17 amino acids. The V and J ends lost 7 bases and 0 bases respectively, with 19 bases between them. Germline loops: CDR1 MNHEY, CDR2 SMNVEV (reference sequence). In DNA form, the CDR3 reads TGTGCCAGCACCCAAGCCCTCTTGACCAGCTCCTACAATGAGCAGTTCTTC. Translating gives CASTQALLTSSYNEQFF.

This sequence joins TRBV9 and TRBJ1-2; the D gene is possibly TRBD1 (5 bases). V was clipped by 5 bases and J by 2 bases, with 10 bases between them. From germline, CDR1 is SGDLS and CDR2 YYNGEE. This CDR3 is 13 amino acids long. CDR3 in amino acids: CASSSAGNYGYTF. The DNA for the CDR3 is TGTGCCAGCAGTTCAGCAGGGAACTATGGCTACACCTTC.

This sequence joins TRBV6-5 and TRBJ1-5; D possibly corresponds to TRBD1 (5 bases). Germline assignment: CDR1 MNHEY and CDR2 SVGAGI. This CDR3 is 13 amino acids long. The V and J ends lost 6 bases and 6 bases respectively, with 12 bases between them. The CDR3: CASRRQSPQPQHF. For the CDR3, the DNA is TGTGCCAGCAGACGACAGTCCCCTCAGCCCCAGCATTTT.

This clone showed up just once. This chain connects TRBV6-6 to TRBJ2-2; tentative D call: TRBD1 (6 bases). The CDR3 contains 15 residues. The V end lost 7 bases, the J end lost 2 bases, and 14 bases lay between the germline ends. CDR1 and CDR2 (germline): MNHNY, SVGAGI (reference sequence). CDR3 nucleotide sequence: TGTGCCAGCAATGACAGGATAACAAACACCGGGGAGCTGTTTTTT. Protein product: CASNDRITNTGELFF.

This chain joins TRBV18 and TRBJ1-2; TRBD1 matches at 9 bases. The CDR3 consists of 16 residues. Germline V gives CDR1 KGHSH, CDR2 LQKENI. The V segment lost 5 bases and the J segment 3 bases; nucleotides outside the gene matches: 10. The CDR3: CASSRMDRGDYYGYTF. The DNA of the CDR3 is TGTGCCAGCTCAAGGATGGACAGGGGCGATTACTATGGCTACACCTTC. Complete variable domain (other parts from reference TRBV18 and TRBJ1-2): NAGVMQNPRHLVRRRGQEARLRCSPMKGHSHVYWYRQLPEEGLKFMVYLQKENIIDESGMPKERFSAEFPKEGPSILRIQQVVRGDSAAYFCASSRMDRGDYYGYTFGSGTRLTVV.

The CDR3 reads CASSLEGYGYTF. CDR3 nucleotide sequence: TGTGCCAGCAGCTTGGAGGGCTATGGCTACACCTTC. This rearrangement joins TRBV5-4 to TRBJ1-2; D not resolved. Per the germline V gene, CDR1 is SGHNT and CDR2 is YYREEE (reference sequence). V dropped 0 bases and J dropped 4 bases, with 4 bases sitting between them. This CDR3 region has 12 residues.

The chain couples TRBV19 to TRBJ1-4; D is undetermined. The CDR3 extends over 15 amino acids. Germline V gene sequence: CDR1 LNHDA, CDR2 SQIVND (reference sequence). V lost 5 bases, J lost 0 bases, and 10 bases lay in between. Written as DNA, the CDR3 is TGTGCCAGTAGTCCATACTCAGCAACTAATGAAAAACTGTTTTTT. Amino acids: CASSPYSATNEKLFF. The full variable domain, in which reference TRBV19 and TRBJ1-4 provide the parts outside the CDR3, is DGGITQSPKYLFRKEGQNVTLSCEQNLNHDAMYWYRQDPGQGLRLIYYSQIVNDFQKGDIAEGYSVSREKKESFPLTVTSAQKNPTAFYLCASSPYSATNEKLFFGSGTQLSVL.

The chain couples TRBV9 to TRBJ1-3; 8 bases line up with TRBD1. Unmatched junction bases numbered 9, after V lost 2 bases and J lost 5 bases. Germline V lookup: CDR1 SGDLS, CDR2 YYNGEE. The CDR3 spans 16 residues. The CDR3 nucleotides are TGTGCCAGCAGCGTGGATGGACAGGGTGGGCGAAACACCATATATTTT. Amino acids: CASSVDGQGGRNTIYF.

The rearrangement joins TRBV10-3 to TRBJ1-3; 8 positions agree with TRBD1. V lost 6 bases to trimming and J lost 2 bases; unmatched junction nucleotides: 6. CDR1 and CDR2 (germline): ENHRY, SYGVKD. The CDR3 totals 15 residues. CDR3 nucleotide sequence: TGTGCCATCAGACCGACAGGGGACCCTGGAAACACCATATATTTT. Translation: CAIRPTGDPGNTIYF.

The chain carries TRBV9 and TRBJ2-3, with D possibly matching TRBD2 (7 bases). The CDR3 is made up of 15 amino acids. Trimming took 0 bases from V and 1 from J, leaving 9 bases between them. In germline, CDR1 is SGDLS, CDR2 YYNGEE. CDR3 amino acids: CASSVEGGRTDTQYF. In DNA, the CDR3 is TGTGCCAGCAGCGTAGAGGGGGGGCGCACAGATACGCAGTATTTT.